The rows below give T cell receptor beta chains drawn from one sample of a study of lymphopenia after photon versus proton radiotherapy. Clones were sequenced by immunoSEQ multiplex PCR, and TCRdb holds only the in-frame ones, with some missing. Of 37,000 or so clones in the sample, roughly 86% were seen once. The sequences come from peripheral blood, collected from a patient treated with proton-based radiotherapy. Every receptor here comes from a woman between 65 and 79 years old with pancreatic cancer. Some clones in this sample may be carry-over from other donors' samples. The CDR3 runs from the conserved cysteine through the conserved F or W. Each record gives: D gene, V gene, J gene, CDR3 DNA, CDR3 protein. The D gene is left open where the match is weak.

d_call: TRBD1; v_call: TRBV18; j_call: TRBJ1-1; cdr3_nt: TGTGCCAGCTCACCCATAGAACAGACAGGGGGCACTGAAGCTTTCTTT; cdr3_aa: CASSPIEQTGGTEAFF
d_call: .; v_call: TRBV6-1; j_call: TRBJ1-1; cdr3_nt: TGTGCCAGCAGTGCGGGGGATAACACTGAAGCTTTCTTT; cdr3_aa: CASSAGDNTEAFF
d_call: .; v_call: TRBV13; j_call: TRBJ2-7; cdr3_nt: TGTGCCAGCAGCTTGAAAAGGGGCTACGAGCAGTACTTC; cdr3_aa: CASSLKRGYEQYF
d_call: .; v_call: TRBV2; j_call: TRBJ2-2; cdr3_nt: TGTGCCAGCAACGGCAGGGCGAACACCGGGGAGCTGTTTTTT; cdr3_aa: CASNGRANTGELFF
d_call: .; v_call: TRBV9; j_call: TRBJ2-3; cdr3_nt: TGTGCCAGCAGCGCCCTAGGCTTAGCGGTAACAGATACGCAGTATTTT; cdr3_aa: CASSALGLAVTDTQYF
d_call: .; v_call: TRBV5-4; j_call: TRBJ2-6; cdr3_nt: TGTGCCAGCAGCTTGGCTTCGGCTTCTGGGGCCAACGTCCTGACTTTC; cdr3_aa: CASSLASASGANVLTF
d_call: TRBD1; v_call: TRBV28; j_call: TRBJ2-7; cdr3_nt: TGTGCCAGCAGTTTATTGATCCGGGACAGAGCAAACTCCTACGAGCAGTACTTC; cdr3_aa: CASSLLIRDRANSYEQYF
d_call: .; v_call: TRBV9; j_call: TRBJ1-1; cdr3_nt: TGTGCCAGCAGCGTAGACTCTGGCAGCATGAACACTGAAGCTTTCTTT; cdr3_aa: CASSVDSGSMNTEAFF
d_call: .; v_call: TRBV7-9; j_call: TRBJ1-2; cdr3_nt: TGTGCCAGCAGCTCCGAGACAGCTAACTATGGCTACACCTTC; cdr3_aa: CASSSETANYGYTF
d_call: .; v_call: TRBV6-5; j_call: TRBJ1-2; cdr3_nt: TGTGCCAGCGGCTCGACGGGCTATGGCTACACCTTC; cdr3_aa: CASGSTGYGYTF
d_call: .; v_call: TRBV7-9; j_call: TRBJ2-1; cdr3_nt: TGTGCCAGCAGCCCCTTAGCACATGAGCAGTTCTTC; cdr3_aa: CASSPLAHEQFF
d_call: TRBD1; v_call: TRBV5-4; j_call: TRBJ1-3; cdr3_nt: TGTGCCAGCAGCCCAGGGGGGGATTTGGCTGGAAACACCATATATTTT; cdr3_aa: CASSPGGDLAGNTIYF
d_call: .; v_call: TRBV30; j_call: TRBJ2-2; cdr3_nt: TGTGCCTGGACTATCGGGGGCACGACCGGGGAGCTGTTTTTT; cdr3_aa: CAWTIGGTTGELFF
d_call: .; v_call: TRBV5-1; j_call: TRBJ2-7; cdr3_nt: TGCGCCAGCACTCTCAGCGGAGGAACCTACGAGCAGTACTTC; cdr3_aa: CASTLSGGTYEQYF
d_call: .; v_call: TRBV2; j_call: TRBJ2-7; cdr3_nt: TGTGCCAACCTGCTCTCTCGCATCGTTACGGGACAAGTCTCCTACGAGCAGTACTTC; cdr3_aa: CANLLSRIVTGQVSYEQYF
d_call: .; v_call: TRBV7-6; j_call: TRBJ2-7; cdr3_nt: TGTGCCAGCAGCTTATCGTCCGGGGCCGGCGAGCAGTACTTC; cdr3_aa: CASSLSSGAGEQYF
d_call: .; v_call: TRBV7-3; j_call: TRBJ1-1; cdr3_nt: TGTGCCAGCAGACAGGGTGAGAGCACTGAAGCTTTCTTT; cdr3_aa: CASRQGESTEAFF
d_call: .; v_call: TRBV7-3; j_call: TRBJ2-2; cdr3_nt: TGTGCCAGCAGCTTAAATGTGGTGGGAGGGAACACCGGGGAGCTGTTTTTT; cdr3_aa: CASSLNVVGGNTGELFF